The T cell receptor (beta chain) described here comes from a study of T cell changes during pregnancy in multiple sclerosis. Germline loops: CDR1 SGHTA, CDR2 FQGNSA. This CDR3 contains 15 residues. V was cut by 7 bases and J by 0 bases, with 16 bases left in between. Here immunoSEQ multiplex PCR was the method, and the copy in TCRdb shows in-frame clones only, minus some. The sample holds some 49,000 clones, around 90% seen once. The sequencing used CD8+ T cells from peripheral blood mononuclear cells, collected in the second trimester of pregnancy. The clonotype comes from a female donor with multiple sclerosis, enrolled in a pregnancy study. The chain recombines TRBV7-2 with TRBJ2-7; no clear D. The CDR3 sequence: CASTSSRSSSYEQYF. The CDR3 bases are TGTGCCAGCACCTCCTCTAGGTCTTCCTCCTACGAGCAGTACTTC.